This T cell receptor beta chain came from a study of OX40 agonist ivuxolimab in advanced cancers. About the study: At doses from 0.01 to 10 mg/kg, patients were given intravenous ivuxolimab every 2 weeks. Of the patients, three showed partial responses, one with hepatocellular carcinoma and two with cutaneous melanoma. Study-wide results and limits: In the 0.1-3.0 mg/kg groups, partial responders showed among the lowest expansion. By week 6 at 0.1 to 3.0 mg/kg, blood CD4+ and CD8+ T cells had expanded clonally.

As to this clone: The antigen is undetermined.

Profiling relied on immunoSEQ multiplex PCR, and the TCRdb table lists in-frame clones only, not all of them. Among 60,000 to 100,000 clones listed, around nine tenths were seen once. The germline CDR1 and CDR2 sequences are LNHDA and SQIVND (reference sequence). V dropped 1 base and J dropped 3 bases, with 18 bases sitting between them. This CDR3 has 17 residues. The sequencing here drew on CD4+ or CD8+ T cells sorted from blood, taken in a trial of the OX40 agonist ivuxolimab. V is TRBV19 and J is TRBJ1-1, with D perhaps matching TRBD1 (5 bases). The clonotype was recovered from an adult with an advanced solid tumor such as melanoma, head and neck, liver or kidney cancer. CDR3 coding DNA: TGTGCCAGTAGTATAGCCGGGGACGGGGGTGGACACACTGAAGCTTTCTTT. Its translation is CASSIAGDGGGHTEAFF.